This T cell receptor beta chain was found in a study of T cells after yellow fever vaccination. For the study at large: Those fractions that held only low numbers of cells were prepared using the SMART-Seq v4 Ultra Low Input RNA kit. Study-wide results and limits: Only a small proportion of the clonotypes turned up in both the CD4 and the CD8 compartments, likely arising from convergent recombination.

Making TCR cDNA involved 5'RACE template switching, which added UMIs and a universal primer site. TCRdb itself ran the 5' RACE reads through MiXCR, one entry per CDR3 protein. The profile shows more than 110,000 distinct CDR3 sequences, roughly 6.7% of them singletons. The CDR3 is 15 residues long. J gave up 7 bases and V 6 bases, and 10 bases lay outside the gene matches. As for this clonotype: What it recognizes is unknown. A clone one base away is much larger, so this may be a read error.

Material: CD4+ T cells sorted from PBMCs, obtained 10 days after the yellow fever booster vaccination. This receptor was obtained from a man aged 25 to 45 who received the YFV17D yellow fever vaccine. The V call is TRBV12-3 or TRBV12-4, the J call TRBJ2-5; TRBD2 aligns across 11 bases. Here the CDR3 reads CASSKTSGIFGTQYF. The CDR3 region has the DNA TGTGCCAGCAGCAAGACTAGCGGGATATTTGGGACCCAGTACTTC.